This TCR beta chain was found in a study of human T cells and chemical hapten exposure. Study summary: Weekly administration of diphenylcyclopropenone to the scalp of patients continued throughout the roughly 26-week study.

This clonotype was detected once. Single cDNA molecules in the library carried unique molecular identifiers attached during preparation. TCRdb passed the RACE reads through MiXCR, listing each CDR3 protein once. The sample records some 190,000 distinct CDR3 sequences, about a fifth being singletons. The time point here: patch test 1, 2 weeks after DPC sensitization. Treatment in this sample: therapeutic diphenylcyclopropenone sensitization with weekly scalp DPC. In germline, CDR1 is MNHNS, CDR2 SASEGT. V was pared by 6 bases and J by 5 bases, with 19 bases between. CDR3 length equals 15 residues. The V gene is TRBV6-1, the J gene TRBJ2-5; weak D call: TRBD2 (6 bases). The sample in question was whole blood, obtained in connection with sensitization to the hapten diphenylcyclopropenone (DPC). This receptor was identified in a woman between 50 and 59 years old with alopecia areata. Some clones in this sample may be carry-over from other donors' samples. The CDR3 loop is CASRDGADGGETQYF. The CDR3 bases are TGTGCCAGCAGGGACGGAGCGGATGGAGGGGAGACCCAGTACTTC.